Described below is a single TCR beta chain sequence and its context. What it recognizes is unknown. By 5'RACE template switching, TCR cDNA was produced, with a universal primer site and UMIs added in the process. In TCRdb, the 5' RACE reads were re-called with MiXCR into one record per CDR3 protein. This sample yields approximately 120,000 distinct CDR3 sequences, of which around 15% are seen a single time; 43% belongs to the top ten. The data originate from a study of T cells after yellow fever vaccination. For the study at large: Where fractions had low cell numbers, libraries were prepared from them with the SMART-Seq v4 Ultra Low Input RNA kit.

Between the trimmed V and J ends, which lost 5 bases and 6 bases, there was a span of 15 bases. Germline CDR1 is MNHEY and CDR2 is SMNVEV (reference sequence). This CDR3 is 14 amino acids long. Study-level points and caveats: A weaker but faster secondary response was observed, peaking on day 5 versus 15.

The receptor comes from a man younger than 35 who received the YFV17D yellow fever vaccine. The chain joins TRBV27 to TRBJ2-3, with D perhaps TRBD1 (6 bases). The specimen comprised CD8+ T cells sorted from PBMCs, sampled 5 days after the yellow fever booster vaccination. CDR3 residues: CASSPGQIQDTQYF. In nucleotides, the CDR3 is TGTGCCAGCAGTCCGGGACAAATACAGGATACGCAGTATTTT.